The entry that follows covers one T cell receptor (beta chain) sequence. These data are taken from a study of blood T cell repertoires in COVID-19. At the level of the study: Sites in the United States, Italy and Spain provided acute and convalescent COVID-19 samples. PBMCs, B-cell-depleted T cells, or T cells were the source of the cDNA or gDNA that made up the material.

Original handling: Reference gene primer amplification gave estimated nucleated cell counts. Sequenced by immunoSEQ multiplex PCR; TCRdb stores in-frame clones only, minus some. That table supplies the V and J calls and clone size; D and trimming were determined from the DNA. The profile shows approximately 140,000 clones, 80% to 90% of them singletons. Per germline, CDR1 DFQATT and CDR2 SNEGSKA (reference sequence). With 6 bases removed from V and 5 bases from J, the gap between germline ends came to 9 bases. This CDR3 has 11 amino acids. The sample taken for sequencing was peripheral blood. This sequence joins TRBV20-1 and TRBJ2-3; D call uncertain. The receptor's source is a man between 65 and 80 years old with acute or convalescent COVID-19. The CDR3 DNA reads TGCAGTGCCCCCGTTCTAGATACGCAGTATTTT. Translation gives CSAPVLDTQYF.